This TCR beta chain was captured by sequencing in a study of blood T cell repertoires in COVID-19. CDR3 size: 11 residues. Germline V gene sequence: CDR1 DFQATT, CDR2 SNEGSKA (reference sequence). The V end was cut by 5 bases, the J end by 6 bases, with 10 bases between. The repertoire was sequenced with immunoSEQ multiplex PCR; TCRdb's copy has only in-frame clones and lacks some. The sample yields approximately 100,000 clones, 65% to 75% seen once. The sequencing sample was made of peripheral blood. This receptor was identified in a human donor with acute or convalescent COVID-19. The donor label of this sample is uncertain. The V gene is TRBV20-1, the J gene TRBJ1-1; D gene uncertain. The CDR3 sequence: CSARTVAEAFF. CDR3 coding DNA: TGCAGTGCTCGTACAGTGGCTGAAGCTTTCTTT.